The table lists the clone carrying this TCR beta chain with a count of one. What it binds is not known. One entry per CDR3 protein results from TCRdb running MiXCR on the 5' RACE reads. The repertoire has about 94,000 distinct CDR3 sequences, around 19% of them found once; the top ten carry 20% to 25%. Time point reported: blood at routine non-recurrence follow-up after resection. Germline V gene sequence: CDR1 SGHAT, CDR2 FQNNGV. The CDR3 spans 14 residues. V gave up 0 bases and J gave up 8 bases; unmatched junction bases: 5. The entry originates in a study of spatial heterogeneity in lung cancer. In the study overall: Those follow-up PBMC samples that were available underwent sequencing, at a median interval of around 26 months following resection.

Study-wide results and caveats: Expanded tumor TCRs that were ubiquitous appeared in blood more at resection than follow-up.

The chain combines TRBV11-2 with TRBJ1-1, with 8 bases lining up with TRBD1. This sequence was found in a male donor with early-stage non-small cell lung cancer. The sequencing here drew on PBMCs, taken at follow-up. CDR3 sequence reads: CASSLDSRGREAFF. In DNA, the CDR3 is TGTGCCAGCAGCTTAGATTCCAGGGGGCGGGAAGCTTTCTTT.